The 27 T cell receptor beta chains below were found in one sample sequenced in a study of shared clonotypes between healthy human individuals. Assay used: immunoSEQ multiplex PCR; TCRdb lists only in-frame clones, some missing. The sample yields roughly 2 million clones, roughly 94% seen once. Sequenced: naive CD4+ T cells sorted from blood. Subset: CD45RA+ positively selected. These receptors all stem from a man aged 18 to 29 in good health.

The genes are TRBV11-3 and TRBJ2-1; either TRBD1 or TRBD2 may fit D (5 bases each). The length of the CDR3 is 15 residues. CDR1 and CDR2 from the germline V gene are SGHNT and YENEEA. V lost 5 bases and J 5 bases, leaving 16 bases between the germline ends. In nucleotides, the CDR3 is TGTGCCAGCAGCCTGTCCCCGGGGCCAAACAATGAGCAGTTCTTC. It specifies CASSLSPGPNNEQFF. Full variable domain (remainder filled in from reference TRBV11-3 and TRBJ2-1): EAGVVQSPRYKIIEKKQPVAFWCNPISGHNTLYWYLQNLGQGPELLIRYENEEAVDDSQLPKDRFSAERLKGVDSTLKIQPAELGDSAVYLCASSLSPGPNNEQFFGPGTRLTVL.

The gene calls are TRBV5-4 and TRBJ1-1; D perhaps matches TRBD1 (6 bases). The CDR3 is made up of 15 amino acids. Germline assignment: CDR1 SGHNT and CDR2 YYREEE (reference sequence). Trimming took off 4 bases at V and 1 base at J, with 14 bases between the two ends. Written as DNA, the CDR3 is TGTGCCAGCAGCCCGCGGTTACAGGGGAACACTGAAGCTTTCTTT. Residues: CASSPRLQGNTEAFF.

V and J are TRBV6-5 and TRBJ1-2, with TRBD1 identical over 9 bases. J lost 4 bases, V lost 4 bases, and 4 bases had no gene match. The length of the CDR3 is 14 residues. Germline CDR1 is MNHEY and CDR2 is SVGAGI. DNA for the CDR3: TGTGCCAGCAGTTCACAGGGGGCGGGCTATGGCTACACCTTC. Protein product: CASSSQGAGYGYTF.

The CDR3 spells CASCPGGSTDTQYF. Here the CDR3 DNA reads TGCGCCAGCTGTCCGGGGGGGAGCACAGATACGCAGTATTTT. The chain combines TRBV5-1 with TRBJ2-3, with 8 nucleotides matching TRBD2. CDR1 is SGHRS, CDR2 YFSETQ, per germline. V gave up 7 bases and J gave up 0 bases; unmatched junction bases: 4. The CDR3 is 14 residues long. The entire variable domain, with the rest obtained from reference TRBV5-1 and TRBJ2-3, is as follows: KAGVTQTPRYLIKTRGQQVTLSCSPISGHRSVSWYQQTPGQGLQFLFEYFSETQRNKGNFPGRFSGRQFSNSRSEMNVSTLELGDSALYLCASCPGGSTDTQYFGPGTRLTVL.

The genes are TRBV2 and TRBJ2-2; 9 bases map to TRBD1. Germline V lookup: CDR1 SNHLY, CDR2 FYNNEI. The CDR3 length is 14 residues. J gave up 6 bases and V 5 bases, and 4 bases lay outside the gene matches. CDR3 nucleotide sequence: TGTGCCAGCAGTTTGACAGGGGGATCCGGGGAGCTGTTTTTT. Residues: CASSLTGGSGELFF.

In the case of this clone: The sample contains more than one DNA sequence encoding this CDR3. The gene calls are TRBV6-1 and TRBJ2-7; 7 nucleotides agree with TRBD1. V was pared by 2 bases and J by 0 bases, with 4 bases of the junction left unmatched. There are 15 residues in the CDR3. Germline CDR1 MNHNS, CDR2 SASEGT. The CDR3 here is CASSESRTGSYEQYF. Here the CDR3 DNA reads TGTGCCAGCAGTGAATCGCGGACAGGCTCCTACGAGCAGTACTTC.

V is TRBV10-3 and J is TRBJ2-7; TRBD2 agrees at 8 bases. The germline V gene has CDR1 ENHRY and CDR2 SYGVKD. This CDR3 spans 13 amino acids. With V trimmed by 8 bases and J by 2 bases, 5 bases remained unmatched. CDR3 bases: TGTGCCATCGCAGCGGGGGAGCCCTACGAGCAGTACTTC. Translating it yields CAIAAGEPYEQYF.

The chain carries TRBV18 and TRBJ2-5; D might be TRBD2 (5 bases). Germline CDR1 KGHSH, CDR2 LQKENI. V was trimmed by 6 bases and J by 5 bases, leaving 22 bases between them. The CDR3 has 16 amino acids. CDR3 sequence: CASSPAGATAGETQYF. The CDR3 DNA reads TGTGCCAGCTCCCCCGCCGGTGCAACGGCGGGCGAGACCCAGTACTTC.

J is TRBJ2-2 and V is TRBV15; D remains unclear. V was shortened by 0 bases and J by 8 bases, with 13 bases between the two germline ends. The CDR3 spans 15 residues. Germline V gene data show CDR1 as LNHNV and CDR2 as YYDKDF (reference sequence). CDR3 amino acids: CATSRDVAFSGELFF. The CDR3, as DNA: TGTGCCACCAGCAGAGATGTCGCTTTCTCTGGGGAGCTGTTTTTT.

As DNA, the CDR3 is TGTGCCAGCAGCTATTCGGGACTAGCGACCCGATATTACGAGCAGTACTTC. The encoded protein is CASSYSGLATRYYEQYF. This chain links TRBV7-2 with TRBJ2-7; 10 bases fit TRBD2. This CDR3 contains 17 residues. From germline, CDR1 is SGHTA and CDR2 FQGNSA. The ends lost 4 bases at V and 4 bases at J; junction bases unmatched: 13.

A word on this clone: This sequence may be a read error, since a much larger clone differs from it by one base. The rearrangement joins TRBV5-4 to TRBJ1-2, with 8 nucleotides matching TRBD1. Germline trimming cut 4 bases from V and 11 bases from J; bases unmatched to any gene: 16. CDR1 and CDR2 from the germline V gene are SGHNT and YYREEE (reference sequence). CDR3 length equals 15 residues. The CDR3: CASSQGTGLSDGYTF. DNA for the CDR3: TGTGCCAGCAGCCAAGGGACAGGCCTTTCGGACGGGTACACCTTC.

As for this clone: Different DNA sequences within this sample yield the same CDR3. This rearrangement joins TRBV30 to TRBJ1-3; D is uncertain. Germline V gene sequence: CDR1 GTSNPN, CDR2 SVGIG (reference sequence). V lost 2 bases and J lost 3, with 8 bases in between. The CDR3 runs 13 residues. CDR3 nucleotides: TGTGCCTGGAGTCGGGGAAGTGGAAACACCATATATTTT. Encoded protein: CAWSRGSGNTIYF.

The gene calls are TRBV7-6 and TRBJ2-3, with D tentatively TRBD1 (6 bases). V was pared by 7 bases and J by 4 bases, with 15 bases between. This CDR3 comprises 14 residues. The germline V gene encodes CDR1 SGHVS and CDR2 FNYEAQ. The CDR3 bases are TGTGCCAGCACCTGGGGGCGTGACGCAGATACGCAGTATTTT. Protein: CASTWGRDADTQYF. The whole variable domain, filled in from reference TRBV7-6 and TRBJ2-3, reads GAGVSQSPRYKVTKRGQDVALRCDPISGHVSLYWYRQALGQGPEFLTYFNYEAQQDKSGLPNDRFSAERPEGSISTLTIQRTEQRDSAMYRCASTWGRDADTQYFGPGTRLTVL.

The chain carries TRBV27 and TRBJ2-7, with 10 bases identical to TRBD2. This CDR3 contains 19 residues. Germline assignment: CDR1 MNHEY and CDR2 SMNVEV (reference sequence). Losses at the gene ends were 1 base for V and 3 bases for J; bases not matched to a gene: 15. CDR3 in DNA: TGTGCCAGCAGTTTATTAGCTAGCGGGGGTTACGGAACCAACTACGAGCAGTACTTC. Its protein is CASSLLASGGYGTNYEQYF.

This rearrangement joins TRBV30 to TRBJ2-7; 8 bases are shared with TRBD2. Per germline, CDR1 GTSNPN and CDR2 SVGIG (reference sequence). This CDR3 is built from 13 residues. V lost 8 bases, J lost 5 bases, and 11 bases stayed unmatched. The CDR3 DNA reads as TGTGCCACCTTAGCGGGATCCAGGAACGAGCAGTACTTC. Translated, it gives CATLAGSRNEQYF.

Notes on this clone: The identical CDR3 is also encoded by other nucleotide sequences in the sample. V and J are TRBV6-1 and TRBJ1-1, with 7 bases matching TRBD1. Germline-derived CDR1 and CDR2 are MNHNS and SASEGT. This CDR3 has 15 residues. Germline trimming cut 3 bases from V and 2 bases from J; bases unmatched to any gene: 6. CDR3 protein: CASSDRDRTNTEAFF. For the CDR3, the DNA is TGTGCCAGCAGTGACCGGGACAGAACCAACACTGAAGCTTTCTTT.

V gene TRBV5-1 combines with J gene TRBJ2-2; maybe TRBD1 (6 bases). Germline CDR1 is SGHRS and CDR2 is YFSETQ. Trimming removed 6 bases from V and 1 base from J, with 10 bases in between. CDR3 size: 14 residues. CDR3 sequence (DNA): TGCGCCAGCATAGGGACAAAGAACACCGGGGAGCTGTTTTTT. Translating it yields CASIGTKNTGELFF.

To note about this clone: Different DNA sequences within this sample yield the same CDR3. V is TRBV7-2 and J is TRBJ1-5; no definite D call. Germline CDR1 SGHTA, CDR2 FQGNSA. With 0 bases removed from V and 7 bases from J, the gap between germline ends came to 4 bases. There are 12 residues in the CDR3. CDR3 sequence: CASSLANQPQHF. CDR3 DNA sequence: TGTGCCAGCAGCTTAGCCAACCAGCCCCAGCATTTT.

In nucleotides, the CDR3 is TGTGCCAGCAAAGGGAGCTACCCCTACGAGCAGTACTTC. Residues: CASKGSYPYEQYF. The chain combines TRBV6-5 with TRBJ2-7, with D possibly being TRBD2 (5 bases). CDR3 size: 13 residues. The V and J ends lost 7 bases and 2 bases respectively, with 12 bases between them. CDR1 is MNHEY and CDR2 is SVGAGI in the germline V gene.

This rearrangement joins TRBV6-5 to TRBJ2-7; D gene unclear. The CDR3 totals 12 residues. Germline V gene lookup returns CDR1 MNHEY and CDR2 SVGAGI. V was pared by 8 bases and J by 3 bases, with 11 bases between. The DNA of the CDR3 is TGTGCCAGCTCGAGGAAGGGCTACGAGCAGTACTTC. This sequence encodes CASSRKGYEQYF.

This chain links TRBV6-5 with TRBJ1-2; a weak D match, TRBD1 (6 bases). The V gene's germline CDR1 is MNHEY and CDR2 SVGAGI. CDR3 length equals 14 residues. Trimming removed 0 bases from V and 4 bases from J, with 9 bases in between. The CDR3 spells CASSYSGGIYGYTF. CDR3 nucleotide sequence: TGTGCCAGCAGTTACTCAGGGGGGATCTATGGCTACACCTTC.

V and J are TRBV29-1 and TRBJ2-2; D possibly corresponds to TRBD2 (5 bases). Deletions cut 3 bases from V and 7 bases from J, with 15 bases between. Per the germline V gene, CDR1 is SQVTM and CDR2 is ANQGSEA. The CDR3 has 14 amino acids. The CDR3 DNA is TGCAGCGTTGATTTTGGACTCAGACGCGGGGAGCTGTTTTTT. The encoded protein is CSVDFGLRRGELFF.

The chain links TRBV6-5 to TRBJ1-6; D not resolved. The CDR3 totals 16 residues. V shed 2 bases and J shed 9 bases, with 17 bases lying between them. Germline V gene data show CDR1 as MNHEY and CDR2 as SVGAGI. CDR3 protein: CASSYGGRVGGSPLHF. The CDR3, as DNA: TGTGCCAGCAGTTACGGCGGAAGGGTAGGAGGTTCACCCCTCCACTTT.

CDR3 bases: TGTGCCAGCTACCGGGCTGGCTCCTACAATGAGCAGTTCTTC. This translates into CASYRAGSYNEQFF. The V call is TRBV5-6, the J call TRBJ2-1; D is unresolved. The germline gives CDR1 SGHDT, CDR2 YYEEEE. Trimming left V 7 bases short and J 0 bases short, with 11 bases between. The CDR3 contains 14 residues.

This chain joins TRBV7-9 and TRBJ1-6; 7 bases align to TRBD1. The V segment lost 1 base and the J segment 9 bases; nucleotides outside the gene matches: 0. This CDR3 is 13 amino acids long. Per germline, CDR1 SEHNR and CDR2 FQNEAQ (reference sequence). The CDR3 reads CASSLEGASPLHF. In DNA form, the CDR3 reads TGTGCCAGCAGCTTAGAGGGGGCTTCACCCCTCCACTTT. Filled out from reference TRBV7-9 and TRBJ1-6, the complete variable domain reads DTGVSQNPRHKITKRGQNVTFRCDPISEHNRLYWYRQTLGQGPEFLTYFQNEAQLEKSRLLSDRFSAERPKGSFSTLEIQRTEQGDSAMYLCASSLEGASPLHFGNGTRLTVT.

The count of this clone is one. J is TRBJ2-5 and V is TRBV19; unclear D gene. Looked up from germline, CDR1 is LNHDA and CDR2 is SQIVND (reference sequence). V was trimmed by 5 bases and J by 5 bases, leaving 12 bases between them. The CDR3 is 13 residues long. This chain's CDR3 is CASSVAPRETQYF. The CDR3 region has the DNA TGTGCCAGTAGTGTCGCTCCTCGGGAGACCCAGTACTTC.

The V gene is TRBV6-1, the J gene TRBJ1-2, with unresolved D. The V gene's germline CDR1 is MNHNS and CDR2 SASEGT. This CDR3 is 15 amino acids long. The V gene lost 5 bases and the J gene lost 4 bases, with 17 bases spanning the gap. CDR3 region: CASSSPKAAPYGYTF. The CDR3, as DNA: TGTGCCAGCAGTTCCCCTAAGGCAGCCCCCTATGGCTACACCTTC.